These 12 T cell receptor beta chains share one sample of origin, sequenced in a study of neurological immune-mediated disorders. From the 5' RACE reads, TCRdb called clonotypes with MiXCR, one entry per CDR3 protein. Among tens of thousands of distinct CDR3 sequences listed, around 6% were seen once. Material: CD4+ T cells from blood. The receptors were sampled from a woman aged 35 to 49 in good health.

This clonotype has a count of ten or more. The chain joins TRBV12-3 or TRBV12-4 to TRBJ1-5; D call uncertain. Trimming stripped 5 bases from V and 1 base from J, with 9 bases between. CDR3 size: 14 residues. CDR3 DNA: TGTGCCAGCAGTCCAACAGAAAGCAATCAGCCCCAGCATTTT. Residues: CASSPTESNQPQHF.

This clonotype was seen at least ten times. The chain carries TRBV7-2 and TRBJ2-2; 7 bases line up with TRBD1. Unmatched junction bases numbered 5, after V lost 4 bases and J lost 0 bases. This CDR3 region has 16 residues. Germline V lookup: CDR1 SGHTA, CDR2 FQGNSA. CDR3 in amino acids: CASSSLGTANTGELFF. CDR3 sequence (DNA): TGTGCCAGCAGCTCCCTCGGGACAGCGAACACCGGGGAGCTGTTTTTT.

This clonotype was seen at least ten times. CDR3 sequence reads: CSVEGGGEKLFF. The CDR3, as DNA: TGCAGCGTTGAAGGTGGGGGAGAAAAACTGTTTTTT. The V gene is TRBV29-1, the J gene TRBJ1-4, with a possible D match to TRBD1 (5 bases). The germline V gene encodes CDR1 SQVTM and CDR2 ANQGSEA. V lost 1 base and J 8 bases, leaving 8 bases between the germline ends. The CDR3 contains 12 residues. The complete variable domain, with remaining parts taken from reference TRBV29-1 and TRBJ1-4, reads SAVISQKPSRDICQRGTSLTIQCQVDSQVTMMFWYRQQPGQSLTLIATANQGSEATYESGFVIDKFPISRPNLTFSTLTVSNMSPEDSSIYLCSVEGGGEKLFFGSGTQLSVL.

This clonotype showed up many times. V is TRBV7-9 and J is TRBJ1-2; no firm D call. The CDR3 is 16 amino acids. Germline V gives CDR1 SEHNR, CDR2 FQNEAQ (reference sequence). Deletions cut 5 bases from V and 0 bases from J, with 16 bases between. Here the CDR3 DNA reads TGTGCCAGCAGCCCTAATACAGCCTTCGCTAACTATGGCTACACCTTC. Amino acids: CASSPNTAFANYGYTF. The variable domain in full, completed from reference TRBV7-9 and TRBJ1-2, reads DTGVSQNPRHKITKRGQNVTFRCDPISEHNRLYWYRQTLGQGPEFLTYFQNEAQLEKSRLLSDRFSAERPKGSFSTLEIQRTEQGDSAMYLCASSPNTAFANYGYTFGSGTRLTVV.

Only one count was recorded for this clonotype. The chain employs TRBV11-1 and TRBJ2-1; D is perhaps TRBD2 (6 bases). Trimming stripped 1 base from V and 6 bases from J, with 13 bases between. CDR1 and CDR2 from the germline V gene are SGHAT and FQDESV (reference sequence). CDR3 length equals 15 residues. This CDR3 is CASSLVELAANEQFF. For the CDR3, the DNA is TGTGCCAGCAGCTTAGTAGAATTAGCGGCCAATGAGCAGTTCTTC.

The sample holds many counts of this clonotype. This chain uses TRBV5-1 with TRBJ2-1; 13 nucleotides agree with TRBD2. CDR3 length: 15 amino acids. V was clipped by 3 bases and J by 5 bases; unmatched bases: 2. Germline assignment: CDR1 SGHRS and CDR2 YFSETQ. The CDR3, as DNA: TGCGCCAGCAGCTATGGACTAGCGGGAGACAATGAGCAGTTCTTC. Its translation is CASSYGLAGDNEQFF.

This clonotype has at least ten counts. The chain combines TRBV5-1 with TRBJ1-1, with 7 bases matching TRBD1. The junction had 7 bases not matched to a gene; V was cut back by 4 bases and J by 4 bases. This CDR3 spans 14 amino acids. Germline V gene sequence: CDR1 SGHRS, CDR2 YFSETQ. The CDR3 nucleotides read TGCGCCAGCAGCGAGACAGGGATTGGCACTGAAGCTTTCTTT. Translation: CASSETGIGTEAFF.

This clonotype was counted many times. V and J are TRBV7-6 and TRBJ2-1, with 7 bases lining up with TRBD2. The CDR3 runs to 16 residues. V was clipped by 0 bases and J by 3 bases; unmatched bases: 5. CDR1 and CDR2 from the germline V gene are SGHVS and FNYEAQ. CDR3 in amino acids: CASSLAPRGVYNEQFF. The CDR3 region has the DNA TGTGCCAGCAGCTTAGCCCCCCGGGGGGTCTACAATGAGCAGTTCTTC.

This clonotype was recorded at least ten times. The V gene is TRBV20-1, the J gene TRBJ2-1, with a tentative D call TRBD2 (6 bases). Germline lookup yields CDR1 DFQATT and CDR2 SNEGSKA (reference sequence). The CDR3 is 16 residues long. Trimming removed 2 bases from V and 9 bases from J, with 23 bases in between. CDR3 sequence reads: CSARWGVGPGMGEQFF. The CDR3 nucleotides are TGCAGTGCTAGATGGGGGGTAGGGCCGGGTATGGGTGAGCAGTTCTTC.

The V gene is TRBV7-8, the J gene TRBJ2-3, with 7 bases aligning to TRBD2. Germline V gene lookup returns CDR1 SGHVS and CDR2 FQNEAQ. There are 12 residues in the CDR3. Trimming took 5 bases from V and 10 from J; bases not matched to a gene: 6. The CDR3 bases are TGTGCCAGCAGCCTAACGGCGGGAGCGCAGTATTTT. Translated: CASSLTAGAQYF.

This clonotype was recorded at least ten times. The V call is TRBV20-1, the J call TRBJ2-5, with D unresolved. The V end was cut by 0 bases, the J end by 1 base, with 9 bases between. The germline V gene has CDR1 DFQATT and CDR2 SNEGSKA (reference sequence). The CDR3 spans 14 residues. The CDR3 loop is CSARDENTQETQYF. CDR3 sequence (DNA): TGCAGTGCTAGAGATGAGAATACCCAAGAGACCCAGTACTTC.

V gene TRBV18 combines with J gene TRBJ1-4; a possible D gene is TRBD1 (6 bases). Germline lookup yields CDR1 KGHSH and CDR2 LQKENI. V lost 3 bases, J lost 2 bases, and 13 bases lay in between. The CDR3 is 16 amino acids. CDR3 sequence: CASSPQGTGTNEKLFF. CDR3 bases: TGTGCCAGCTCACCGCAGGGGACCGGCACTAATGAAAAACTGTTTTTT.